The 11 T cell receptor beta chains listed next were all sequenced from one sample in a study of tissue T cells after allogeneic stem cell transplantation. TCRdb's copy holds only in-frame clones and misses some; the assay was immunoSEQ multiplex PCR. The sample lists under 7,500 clones, about 50% occurring once. Documented time point: mouse harvest day 7 after allogeneic transplant. Tail vein injection delivered 10^7 T-cell-depleted bone marrow cells and 10^6 splenic CD5+ T cells. Sample: gut tissue. These receptors were obtained from a female BALB/c mouse given C57BL/6 T cells with graft-versus-host disease after an allogeneic hematopoietic cell transplant.

Details on this clone: All gene names here are mouse names. The CDR3 end is not reached by the read, which stops 1 residue before it; the germline J gene fills it in. The rearrangement joins TRBV15 to TRBJ1-1, with TRBD1 as a possible D gene (5 bases). V shed 7 bases and J shed 2 bases, with 11 bases lying between them. This CDR3 comprises 13 residues. CDR1 and CDR2 from the germline V gene are SGHND and FRSKSL. CDR3 bases read: TGTGCCAGCACCAGGACACATAACACAGAAGTCTTC. This gives the protein CASTRTHNTEVF. The whole CDR3 reads CASTRTHNTEVFF.

A word on this clone: Gene names are the mouse ones. The CDR3 loop reads CASSFPGDREREDNQAPLF. CDR3 DNA (partial): TGTGCTAGCAGTTTCCCCGGGGACAGGGAAAGGGAGGACAACCAGGCTCCGCTT. The rearrangement links TRBV29 to TRBJ1-5, with TRBD1 matching 9 bases. Coverage ceases 1 residue before the CDR3 finishes, and the germline J gene fills in the end. This CDR3 has 19 amino acids. Germline assignment: CDR1 MSHET and CDR2 SYDVDS. V lost 3 bases to trimming and J lost 2 bases; unmatched junction nucleotides: 14.

This clone is categorized as medium-sized. The gene symbols are mouse symbols. With the read ending 1 residue before the CDR3 end, the germline J gene is used to fill in that end. J is TRBJ2-7 and V is TRBV26; TRBD1 agrees at 11 bases. The V gene end was trimmed by 4 bases and the J gene end by 4 bases; junction bases not matched to a gene: 3. This CDR3 has 14 amino acids. Per germline, CDR1 KGHPV and CDR2 FQNQEV (reference sequence). Incomplete CDR3 DNA: TGTGCCAGCAGTCGGGGACAGGGGGTTTATGAACAGTAC. Its translation: CASSRGQGVYEQY. The entire CDR3 protein reads CASSRGQGVYEQYF.

Of note for this clone: Gene names are the mouse ones. The CDR3 end lies 1 residue beyond the end of the read and is filled in from the germline J gene. This chain joins TRBV12-1 and TRBJ2-3; tentative D call: TRBD2 (5 bases). The CDR3 totals 15 residues. Germline assignment: CDR1 SGHSN and CDR2 HYEKVE. V shed 0 bases and J shed 0 bases, with 9 bases lying between them. CDR3 loop: CASSLWGTSAETLYF. The sequenced CDR3 bases are TGTGCCAGCTCTCTCTGGGGAACTAGTGCAGAAACGCTGTAT.

For this clone: Any gene name here is a mouse gene name. Here the CDR3 reads CGARDPGGNTEVFF. CDR3 DNA (partial): TGTGGTGCTAGGGATCCAGGGGGCAACACAGAAGTCTTC. The chain recombines TRBV20 with TRBJ1-1; 8 bases agree with TRBD1. The CDR3 end falls 1 residue outside the read, so it is completed with the germline J gene. Germline V gene sequence: CDR1 GFQATS, CDR2 STVNSAI. CDR3 length equals 14 residues. V dropped 0 bases and J dropped 2; count of bases not matched to a gene: 2.

This clone was counted a few times. All gene names here are mouse names. The read gets to within 1 residue of the CDR3 end, and the germline J gene fills in the rest. The chain employs TRBV26 and TRBJ1-6; D uncertain. TRBJ1-6 is identified as an open reading frame with a role that is uncertain. V was trimmed by 3 bases and J by 5 bases, leaving 2 bases between them. This CDR3 comprises 12 residues. Per germline, CDR1 KGHPV and CDR2 FQNQEV (reference sequence). This CDR3 reads CASSLDNSPLYF. The DNA read from the CDR3 is TGTGCCAGCAGTCTAGATAATTCGCCCCTCTAC.

This clone was seen more than once but under ten times. Here the gene names and germline are mouse. The DNA ends 1 residue before the CDR3 does, and the rest of the CDR3 is filled in from the germline J gene. The chain carries TRBV23 and TRBJ2-5. The CDR3 loop spans 15 amino acids. CDR1 and CDR2 (germline): KGHTA, FQNQQP. Partial CDR3 DNA: TGCTCCAGCAGTCAATTCCGGGACGTCCAAGACACCCAGTAC. Amino acids: CSSSQFRDVQDTQY. The CDR3 reads in full as CSSSQFRDVQDTQYF.

This clone was seen a handful of times. Gene names refer to mouse genes. The part of the CDR3 DNA that was read is TGTGCCAGCAGTCTGGCGCAGAACACAGAAGTCTTC. Encoded protein: CASSLAQNTEVF. The whole CDR3 sequence reads CASSLAQNTEVFF. The J gene is TRBJ1-1, the V gene TRBV26; D gene unclear. Sequencing ends 1 residue short of the CDR3 end; the germline J gene provides the rest. The CDR3 has 13 residues. V was pared by 2 bases and J by 0 bases, with 4 bases between. CDR1 KGHPV and CDR2 FQNQEV come from the germline V gene (reference sequence). Combining the CDR3 with reference TRBV26 and TRBJ1-1 gives the whole variable domain NSKVIQTPRYLVKGQGQKAKMRCIPEKGHPVVFWYQQNKNNEFKFLINFQNQEVLQQIDMTEKRFSAECPSNSPCSLEIQSSEAGDSALYLCASSLAQNTEVFFGKGTRLTVV.

Concerning this clone: Gene names follow the mouse nomenclature. The read terminates 1 residue ahead of where the CDR3 ends, so the germline J gene completes it. The chain carries TRBV26 and TRBJ1-3; D gene uncertain. The V and J ends lost 4 bases and 0 bases respectively, with 10 bases between them. The germline gives CDR1 KGHPV, CDR2 FQNQEV (reference sequence). The CDR3 spans 15 residues. The CDR3 bases that were read are TGTGCCAGCAGTCCCTCAGGTGATTCTGGAAATACGCTCTAT. Protein product: CASSPSGDSGNTLY. The CDR3 as a whole reads CASSPSGDSGNTLYF. Full variable domain (remainder filled in from reference TRBV26 and TRBJ1-3): NSKVIQTPRYLVKGQGQKAKMRCIPEKGHPVVFWYQQNKNNEFKFLINFQNQEVLQQIDMTEKRFSAECPSNSPCSLEIQSSEAGDSALYLCASSPSGDSGNTLYFGEGSRLIVV.

As for this clone: Gene names denote mouse genes. The read ends 1 residue before the CDR3 terminus; that terminus is restored from the germline J gene. The V gene is TRBV31, the J gene TRBJ2-3; TRBD2 matches 8 bases. V was pared by 0 bases and J by 3 bases, with 5 bases of the junction left unmatched. CDR1 and CDR2 (germline): GKSSPN, SITVG. The CDR3 has 15 amino acids. The CDR3: CAWSLVGGGAETLYF. CDR3 bases read: TGTGCCTGGAGTCTAGTTGGGGGGGGCGCAGAAACGCTGTAT.

This clone was found a few times. Here the gene names and germline are mouse. The read gets to within 1 residue of the CDR3 end, and the germline J gene fills in the rest. V and J are TRBV23 and TRBJ2-7; no DNA check was done on the table's D call, TRBD2. The CDR3 length is 16 residues. The germline V gene has CDR1 KGHTA and CDR2 FQNQQP. The CDR3 DNA, read in part, is TGCTCCAGCAGTCGCCGGGACTGGGGGGGGGACTATGAACAGTAC. Protein: CSSSRRDWGGDYEQY. The whole CDR3 sequence is CSSSRRDWGGDYEQYF.